The 17 T cell receptor beta chains reported below all come from one sample, sequenced in a study of post-analysis software for immune sequencing data. Their specific antigens are unknown. cDNA libraries of TCR beta carried unique molecular identifiers. In TCRdb, the PCR reads were re-called with MiXCR into one record per CDR3 protein. The sample holds roughly 800,000 distinct CDR3 sequences, around 46% seen once. Study-wide results and limits: The five TRBV segments detected at higher frequency in patients than in controls included TRBV5-6, TRBV5-1 and TRBV20-1.

Sequenced: blood. Every receptor here comes from a girl aged 10-17 years with multiple sclerosis.

The V call is TRBV20-1, the J call TRBJ1-6; D is unresolved. The CDR3 has 16 amino acids. The germline gives CDR1 DFQATT, CDR2 SNEGSKA (reference sequence). V was trimmed by 0 bases and J by 4 bases, leaving 13 bases between them. The CDR3 nucleotides are TGCAGTGCTAGAGATCGGACGGGCTATTATAATTCACCCCTCCACTTT. It encodes CSARDRTGYYNSPLHF.

This clonotype was counted a few times. The chain joins TRBV12-3 or TRBV12-4 to TRBJ2-4; perhaps TRBD2 as D (6 bases). The CDR3 has 13 residues. Trimming cost V 6 bases and J 8 bases, with 14 bases left between them. The CDR3: CASSWDSRDIQYF. In DNA, the CDR3 is TGTGCCAGCAGCTGGGACTCGCGGGACATTCAGTACTTC.

This clonotype was seen a handful of times. One base away lies a much larger clone, so this may be a sequencing read error. V and J are TRBV5-1 and TRBJ2-1; 14 positions match TRBD2. Germline V gives CDR1 SGHRS, CDR2 YFSETQ. This CDR3 is built from 15 residues. With V trimmed by 4 bases and J by 8 bases, 5 bases remained unmatched. DNA for the CDR3: TGCGCCAGCAGCCCCGGGACTAGCGGGAGCCATGAGCAGTTCTTC. It translates to CASSPGTSGSHEQFF.

The chain recombines TRBV20-1 with TRBJ1-2; D is perhaps TRBD1 (6 bases). The CDR3 is made up of 12 amino acids. Deletions cut 5 bases from V and 8 bases from J, with 15 bases between. The germline V gene has CDR1 DFQATT and CDR2 SNEGSKA (reference sequence). CDR3 residues: CSALHHRDGYTF. CDR3 sequence (DNA): TGCAGTGCTTTGCATCACAGGGACGGCTACACCTTC.

The chain links TRBV20-1 to TRBJ2-3; no firm D call. Germline CDR1 reads DFQATT; CDR2 reads SNEGSKA (reference sequence). The CDR3 consists of 10 residues. The V end was cut by 5 bases, the J end by 8 bases, with 8 bases between. CDR3 in DNA: TGCAGTGCTTACAATGTTACGCAGTATTTT. It translates to CSAYNVTQYF.

This clonotype has ten or more counts. The chain recombines TRBV2 with TRBJ2-6; TRBD1 agrees at 8 bases. The CDR3 totals 17 residues. The V segment lost 4 bases and the J segment 0 bases; nucleotides outside the gene matches: 5. Germline loops: CDR1 SNHLY, CDR2 FYNNEI. In DNA, the CDR3 is TGTGCCAGCAGTGGAGGGGACAGGTTCTCTGGGGCCAACGTCCTGACTTTC. Its protein product is CASSGGDRFSGANVLTF.

This clonotype was counted once. The chain is built from TRBV7-2 and TRBJ2-3; TRBD1 is a possible D gene (6 bases). Germline CDR1 and CDR2: SGHTA and FQGNSA. The CDR3 runs to 15 residues. V gave up 1 base and J gave up 2 bases, with 10 bases separating them. The CDR3 DNA follows: TGTGCCAGCAGCTTAGGGGGGCCGCACACAGATACGCAGTATTTT. This sequence encodes CASSLGGPHTDTQYF. The variable domain in full, completed from reference TRBV7-2 and TRBJ2-3, reads GAGVSQSPSNKVTEKGKDVELRCDPISGHTALYWYRQSLGQGLEFLIYFQGNSAPDKSGLPSDRFSAERTGGSVSTLTIQRTQQEDSAVYLCASSLGGPHTDTQYFGPGTRLTVL.

Only a few counts were recorded for this clonotype. The V and J genes are TRBV12-3 or TRBV12-4 and TRBJ2-5, with TRBD1 as a possible D gene (6 bases). V lost 4 bases and J lost 3, with 24 bases in between. CDR3 length: 18 amino acids. The CDR3 here is CASSSPNRARPAKETQYF. In DNA form, the CDR3 reads TGTGCCAGCAGTTCCCCCAACAGGGCGCGCCCCGCAAAAGAGACCCAGTACTTC.

This clonotype is a singleton in its sample. In this CDR3 the conserved last residue, phenylalanine or tryptophan, is missing, so a read error is likely. The chain is built from TRBV29-1 and TRBJ2-6, with D unresolved. In germline, CDR1 is SQVTM, CDR2 ANQGSEA. V was trimmed by 0 bases and J by 2 bases, leaving 14 bases between them. The CDR3 consists of 17 residues. The CDR3 loop reads CSVEEETVLAGANVLTV. CDR3 bases: TGCAGCGTTGAAGAGGAAACGGTACTGGCTGGGGCCAACGTCCTGACTGTC.

This clonotype has just a few counts. The chain combines TRBV6-5 with TRBJ2-3; D assignment may be TRBD1 or TRBD2 (5 bases each). CDR3 length: 22 amino acids. Per the germline V gene, CDR1 is MNHEY and CDR2 is SVGAGI. With 2 bases removed from V and 0 bases from J, the gap between germline ends came to 30 bases. CDR3 nucleotides: TGTGCCAGCAGTTACCAGAGACCCCGGGGACGCCGGACTGGTACTAGCACAGATACGCAGTATTTT. Encoded protein: CASSYQRPRGRRTGTSTDTQYF.

This chain links TRBV7-2 with TRBJ1-1; weak D call: TRBD1 (5 bases). Germline CDR1 and CDR2: SGHTA and FQGNSA. This CDR3 has 16 amino acids. The V and J ends lost 1 base and 6 bases respectively, with 18 bases between them. CDR3 coding DNA: TGTGCCAGCAGCTTAGGTTTTGGGCAGGGTTGGCCTGAAGCTTTCTTT. Translation: CASSLGFGQGWPEAFF.

This clonotype was counted at least ten times. The chain carries TRBV24-1 and TRBJ2-5; 8 bases fit TRBD1. The CDR3 contains 14 residues. The J segment lost 5 bases and the V segment lost 2 bases, leaving 3 bases of the junction unmatched. The germline V gene encodes CDR1 KGHDR and CDR2 SFDVKD. CDR3 in amino acids: CATSDSWTGETQYF. In DNA form, the CDR3 reads TGTGCCACCAGTGATTCTTGGACAGGGGAGACCCAGTACTTC.

In its sample, this clonotype was seen a few times. CDR3 DNA sequence: TGTGCCAGCAGTCCCCAATTGGGCCTCGTCAACTATGGCTACACCTTC. It is translated as CASSPQLGLVNYGYTF. The rearrangement uses TRBV27 and TRBJ1-2, with D hard to call. V lost 5 bases, J lost 2 bases, and 18 bases lay in between. The CDR3 sequence is 16 residues long. Germline V gene data show CDR1 as MNHEY and CDR2 as SMNVEV (reference sequence).

Notes on this clonotype: At one end the junction does not follow the germline gene, possibly because of a read error. The chain employs TRBV6-1 and TRBJ1-4; D call uncertain. Germline CDR1 reads MNHNS; CDR2 reads SASEGT. CDR3 length: 13 amino acids. CDR3 sequence (DNA): TGTGCCACCGAGAAGGGTAGAGGTGAAAAACGGTTTTTT. Its translation: CATEKGRGEKRFF.

The rearrangement links TRBV20-1 to TRBJ2-2; unclear D gene. V was pared by 2 bases and J by 5 bases, with 15 bases between. Germline CDR1 and CDR2: DFQATT and SNEGSKA (reference sequence). The CDR3 extends over 15 amino acids. The DNA of the CDR3 is TGCAGTGCTAGAAACCCCGACGGACCTACCGGGGAGCTGTTTTTT. It encodes CSARNPDGPTGELFF.

This sequence joins TRBV9 and TRBJ2-5; the D gene could be TRBD1 or TRBD2 (5 bases each). V dropped 0 bases and J dropped 2 bases, with 11 bases sitting between them. CDR3 length equals 15 residues. Per germline, CDR1 SGDLS and CDR2 YYNGEE. For the CDR3, the DNA is TGTGCCAGCAGCGTAGGGTCGGGGACGCAAGAGACCCAGTACTTC. It specifies CASSVGSGTQETQYF.

This clonotype was detected a few times. The rearrangement uses TRBV20-1 and TRBJ2-6; D is ambiguous. Germline loops: CDR1 DFQATT, CDR2 SNEGSKA (reference sequence). The CDR3 totals 15 residues. Trimming left V 1 base short and J 0 bases short, with 7 bases between. CDR3 nucleotide sequence: TGCAGTGCTAGAGCCATCCACTCTGGGGCCAACGTCCTGACTTTC. Its translation: CSARAIHSGANVLTF.